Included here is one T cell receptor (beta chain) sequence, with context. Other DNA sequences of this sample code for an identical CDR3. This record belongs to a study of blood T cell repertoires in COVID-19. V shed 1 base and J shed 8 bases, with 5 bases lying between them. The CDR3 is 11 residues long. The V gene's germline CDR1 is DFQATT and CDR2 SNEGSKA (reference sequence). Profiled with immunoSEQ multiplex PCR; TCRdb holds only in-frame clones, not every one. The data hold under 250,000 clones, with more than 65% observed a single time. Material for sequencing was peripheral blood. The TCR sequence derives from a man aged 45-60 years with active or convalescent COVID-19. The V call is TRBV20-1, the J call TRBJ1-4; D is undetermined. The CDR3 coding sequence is TGCAGTGCTAGAGGAGGCGAAAAACTGTTTTTT. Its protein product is CSARGGEKLFF.